The entry below gives a single TCR beta chain sequence along with its context. The antigen remains undetermined. Time point meaning: new active TB diagnosis, blood taken before or within 7 days of starting treatment. This CDR3 has 16 residues. Germline-derived CDR1 and CDR2 are MNHEY and SVGAGI. With 0 bases removed from V and 0 bases from J, the gap between germline ends came to 6 bases. This specimen belongs to a study of T cells in tuberculosis. As for the study in general: T cells were selected with CD1B tetramers loaded with glucose monomycolate. In South Africa, adults with active tuberculosis were compared with IGRA-negative and latently infected IGRA-positive adolescents.

Study findings and constraints: The TCR-beta difference was not significant; alpha differences partly reflected length. GEM motif frequencies gave 60% to 70% accuracy; the GMM repertoire gave almost 90%.

TCRdb's table, derived via immunoSEQ multiplex PCR, lists solely in-frame clones and lacks some. The profile shows more than 30,000 clones, approximately 94% of them singletons. The source material was PBMCs, sampled at tuberculosis diagnosis. This chain uses TRBV6-5 with TRBJ1-6, with D unresolved. This clonotype originated in an adult with tuberculosis. CDR3 nucleotides: TGTGCCAGCAGTTACTCGAGAGACTCCTATAATTCACCCCTCCACTTT. As protein: CASSYSRDSYNSPLHF.